This T cell receptor (beta chain) derives from a study of tumor-infiltrating lymphocytes in primary liver carcinoma. Study-wide background: Spanning 30 to 69 years of age, the patients were men and women. In every tissue type, samples returned a similar yield of roughly 3.65 to 7.13 million productive TCRbeta reads.

Study findings and constraints: All five tumor regions shared only about 7-25% of top clones.

In the case of this clonotype: Its antigen is not identified.

From around 530 ng of total RNA, TCR beta-specific cDNA was reverse-transcribed using a constant-region primer. Slightly modified ARM-PCR, run as three nested multiplex PCR rounds, produced the TCR beta libraries. The two initial PCR rounds, around 11 cycles each, used TRBV1-TRBV30 forward and C-beta reverse primers. TCRdb independently ran MiXCR on the multiplex PCR reads; one entry per CDR3 protein. The sample contains some 100,000 distinct CDR3 sequences, more than 65% of which appear only once. CDR1 and CDR2 from the germline V gene are SQVTM and ANQGSEA. The V gene end was trimmed by 6 bases and the J gene end by 2 bases; junction bases not matched to a gene: 8. The length of the CDR3 is 14 residues. RNA and DNA were co-extracted from approximately 20-30 mg of unsorted bulk tissue.

The sequencing sample was made of liver tumor tissue from sampling region 2. The subset denotes: tumor region T2, inferior pole. This chain connects TRBV29-1 to TRBJ2-7; 9 bases match TRBD2. This TCR was recovered from a woman aged 60-75 years with primary liver carcinoma and hepatitis B virus infection. The CDR3 loop is CSVGTGLAAYEQYF. The CDR3 DNA follows: TGCAGCGTCGGTACGGGACTAGCAGCCTACGAGCAGTACTTC.